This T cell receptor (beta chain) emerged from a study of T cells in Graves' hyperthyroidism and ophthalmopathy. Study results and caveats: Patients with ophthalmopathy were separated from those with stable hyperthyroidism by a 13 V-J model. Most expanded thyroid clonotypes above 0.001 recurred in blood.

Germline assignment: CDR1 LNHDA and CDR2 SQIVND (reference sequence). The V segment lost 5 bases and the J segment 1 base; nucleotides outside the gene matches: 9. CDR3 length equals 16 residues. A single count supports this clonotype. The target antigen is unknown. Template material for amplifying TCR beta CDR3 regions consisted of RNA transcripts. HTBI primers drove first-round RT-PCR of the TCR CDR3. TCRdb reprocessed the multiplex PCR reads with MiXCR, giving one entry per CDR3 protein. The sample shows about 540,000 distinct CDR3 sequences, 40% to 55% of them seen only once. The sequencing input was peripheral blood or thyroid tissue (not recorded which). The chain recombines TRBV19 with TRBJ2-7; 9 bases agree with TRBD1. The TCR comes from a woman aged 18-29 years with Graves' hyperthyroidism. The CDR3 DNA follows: TGTGCCAGTAGTCTCTACTCCGGGACAGGGTCCTACGAGCAGTACTTC. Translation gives CASSLYSGTGSYEQYF.